The 25 T cell receptor beta chains given below trace back to one sample, sequenced in a study of cytomegalovirus exposure and HLA in healthy donors. The PCR had 60 Vbeta and 13 Jbeta primers. Clones were sequenced by immunoSEQ multiplex PCR, and TCRdb holds only the in-frame ones, with some missing. The repertoire holds about 110,000 clones, with 75% as singletons. Sequencing was carried out using PBMCs. The source of these receptors is a male donor in good health and CMV-seropositive.

The V gene is TRBV7-9, the J gene TRBJ2-5; the match to TRBD1 covers 9 bases. J was trimmed by 7 bases and V by 5 bases; bases with no gene match: 8. Germline CDR1 and CDR2: SEHNR and FQNEAQ (reference sequence). The CDR3 length is 14 residues. The CDR3: CASSGRDRVGTQYF. DNA of the CDR3: TGTGCCAGCAGCGGCCGGGACAGGGTTGGGACCCAGTACTTC. The entire variable domain, with the rest obtained from reference TRBV7-9 and TRBJ2-5, is as follows: DTGVSQNPRHKITKRGQNVTFRCDPISEHNRLYWYRQTLGQGPEFLTYFQNEAQLEKSRLLSDRFSAERPKGSFSTLEIQRTEQGDSAMYLCASSGRDRVGTQYFGPGTRLLVL.

The chain joins TRBV4-1 to TRBJ2-7; 9 bases agree with TRBD1. The CDR3 sequence is 16 residues long. The germline gives CDR1 MGHRA, CDR2 YSYEKL. V trimming: 2 bases; J trimming: 4 bases; junction bases outside the gene matches: 9. The CDR3 nucleotides read TGCGCCAGCAGCCAATCCCAAGGGACAGGGAGGTACGAGCAGTACTTC. Translation gives CASSQSQGTGRYEQYF.

Regarding this clone: One end of the junction fails to match germline, which may point to a read error. The rearrangement uses TRBV5-1 and TRBJ1-6; tentatively, D is TRBD1 (5 bases). Germline V gene data show CDR1 as SGHRS and CDR2 as YFSETQ. The CDR3 length is 15 residues. As DNA, the CDR3 is TGCGCCAGCAGCTTAGACAGAGCTGGGCCTTCACCCCTCAACTTT. This translates into CASSLDRAGPSPLNF.

This clone showed up just a few times. The chain employs TRBV5-6 and TRBJ2-7; D not resolved. This CDR3 has 17 residues. V lost 2 bases to trimming and J lost 0 bases, with 18 bases between them. In germline, CDR1 is SGHDT, CDR2 YYEEEE. The DNA of the CDR3 is TGTGCCAGCAGCTTCAGTGTTGGGCTCCTGTACTCCTACGAGCAGTACTTC. It is translated as CASSFSVGLLYSYEQYF.

The rearrangement uses TRBV18 and TRBJ1-4, with D possibly being TRBD1 (5 bases). The V end lost 1 base, the J end lost 0 bases, and 9 bases lay between the germline ends. Looked up from germline, CDR1 is KGHSH and CDR2 is LQKENI. The CDR3 runs to 16 residues. In nucleotides, the CDR3 is TGTGCCAGCTCACCACGCGACAGCCCAACTAATGAAAAACTGTTTTTT. It yields the protein CASSPRDSPTNEKLFF.

The chain recombines TRBV7-8 with TRBJ2-7, with TRBD2 matching over 12 bases. Germline assignment: CDR1 SGHVS and CDR2 FQNEAQ. CDR3 size: 16 residues. The trim removed 6 bases at V and 2 bases at J, leaving 8 bases unmatched. CDR3 bases: TGTGCCAGCAGTTCAACAGGGACTAGCGGGCCCTACGAGCAGTACTTC. Protein: CASSSTGTSGPYEQYF. Variable domain in full (rest from reference TRBV7-8 and TRBJ2-7): GAGVSQSPRYKVAKRGQDVALRCDPISGHVSLFWYQQALGQGPEFLTYFQNEAQLDKSGLPSDRFFAERPEGSVSTLKIQRTQQEDSAVYLCASSSTGTSGPYEQYFGPGTRLTVT.

This chain joins TRBV12-1 and TRBJ1-2; the table's TRBD1 call for D was not verified on the DNA. TRBV12-1 is marked as a pseudogene. This CDR3 comprises 17 residues. The CDR3 loop is CASSHPQGQANNYGYTF. The CDR3 bases are TGTGCCAGCAGCCACCCACAAGGACAGGCCAATAACTATGGCTACACCTTC.

This clone turned up a few times. The V and J genes are TRBV2 and TRBJ2-1; 8 bases align to TRBD2. Germline CDR1 and CDR2: SNHLY and FYNNEI. The length of the CDR3 is 13 residues. The V and J ends lost 6 bases and 5 bases, in that order; junction bases with no gene match: 3. The chain's CDR3 is CASRTSANNEQFF. The CDR3 DNA sequence: TGTGCCAGCAGGACTAGCGCTAACAATGAGCAGTTCTTC. The whole variable domain, filled in from reference TRBV2 and TRBJ2-1, reads EPEVTQTPSHQVTQMGQEVILRCVPISNHLYFYWYRQILGQKVEFLVSFYNNEISEKSEIFDDQFSVERPDGSNFTLKIRSTKLEDSAMYFCASRTSANNEQFFGPGTRLTVL.

The rearrangement joins TRBV4-3 to TRBJ2-7, with TRBD2 identical over 11 bases. The germline CDR1 and CDR2 sequences are LGHNA and YSLEER. The CDR3 is made up of 16 amino acids. The V segment lost 1 base and the J segment 2 bases; nucleotides outside the gene matches: 4. The DNA of the CDR3 is TGCGCCAGCAGCCAAGCTTTTAGCGGGAGGGCCTACGAGCAGTACTTC. This translates into CASSQAFSGRAYEQYF.

The chain has TRBV6-5 and TRBJ2-5, with D perhaps TRBD1 (6 bases). The J call may be incorrect, as the DNA end agrees better with TRBJ2-7. CDR3 length equals 14 residues. Germline V gene sequence: CDR1 MNHEY, CDR2 SVGAGI. The CDR3 DNA reads TGTGCCAGCAGTTACGGGGGCTACTCCTACGAGCAGTACTTC. This codes for CASSYGGYSYEQYF.

J is TRBJ2-1 and V is TRBV6-4; no firm D call. Trimming removed 7 bases from V and 0 bases from J, with 16 bases in between. CDR1 and CDR2 (germline): MRHNA, SNTAGT. The CDR3 runs 16 residues. Written as DNA, the CDR3 is TGTGCCAGCAATAAAGACGAATGGAGCTCCTACAATGAGCAGTTCTTC. Protein: CASNKDEWSSYNEQFF.

The chain has TRBV13 and TRBJ2-7; a possible D gene is TRBD2 (5 bases). This CDR3 is built from 13 residues. CDR1 PRHDT and CDR2 FYEKMQ come from the germline V gene (reference sequence). The V end lost 3 bases, the J end lost 2 bases, and 8 bases lay between the germline ends. This chain's CDR3 is CASSLASTYEQYF. The CDR3 DNA reads as TGTGCCAGCAGCTTGGCTAGCACCTACGAGCAGTACTTC.

This chain uses TRBV9 with TRBJ2-3; D gene ambiguous. The V end was cut by 3 bases, the J end by 6 bases, with 11 bases between. The CDR3 contains 13 residues. Germline values: CDR1 SGDLS, CDR2 YYNGEE. The CDR3 DNA reads TGTGCCAGCAGCGCGAGATATCCGGATACGCAGTATTTT. Amino acid sequence: CASSARYPDTQYF. The whole variable domain, remainder taken from reference TRBV9 and TRBJ2-3, is DSGVTQTPKHLITATGQRVTLRCSPRSGDLSVYWYQQSLDQGLQFLIQYYNGEERAKGNILERFSAQQFPDLHSELNLSSLELGDSALYFCASSARYPDTQYFGPGTRLTVL.

Turning to this clone: At one of its ends the junction is not consistent with the germline gene, which may arise from a read error. The chain is built from TRBV30 and TRBJ1-4; tentatively, D is TRBD1 (6 bases). Germline V gene lookup returns CDR1 GTSNPN and CDR2 SVGIG (reference sequence). The CDR3 consists of 16 residues. For the CDR3, the DNA is TGTGCCTGGAGTGTACTCCGACCAGGGGCTAAGGAAAAACTGTTTTTT. It specifies CAWSVLRPGAKEKLFF.

This chain connects TRBV5-4 to TRBJ1-3, with 9 nucleotides matching TRBD1. The CDR3 is made up of 15 amino acids. The V gene end was trimmed by 1 base and the J gene end by 3 bases; junction bases not matched to a gene: 2. CDR1 SGHNT and CDR2 YYREEE come from the germline V gene (reference sequence). Here the CDR3 reads CASSLTGGYGNTIYF. CDR3 nucleotides: TGTGCCAGCAGCTTGACAGGGGGCTATGGAAACACCATATATTTT.

In DNA form, the CDR3 reads TGCGCCAGCAGCAACCCGACAGGGCGGCCCGAGCAGTTCTTC. It yields the protein CASSNPTGRPEQFF. The rearrangement uses TRBV5-1 and TRBJ2-1; TRBD1 aligns across 7 bases. The CDR3 runs to 14 residues. CDR1 and CDR2 (germline): SGHRS, YFSETQ. V shed 4 bases, J shed 10 bases, and the junction held 11 bases outside the gene matches.

This rearrangement joins TRBV9 to TRBJ2-3; TRBD1 is a possible D gene (5 bases). Looked up from germline, CDR1 is SGDLS and CDR2 is YYNGEE. The CDR3 has 15 residues. Deletions cut 3 bases from V and 6 bases from J, with 17 bases between. CDR3 sequence reads: CASSALGPRVDTQYF. The CDR3 nucleotides read TGTGCCAGCAGCGCCCTGGGGCCCAGAGTCGATACGCAGTATTTT.

The genes are TRBV2 and TRBJ2-5, with D tentatively TRBD1 (5 bases). Between the trimmed V and J ends, which lost 4 bases and 7 bases, there was a span of 16 bases. This CDR3 has 14 residues. Per germline, CDR1 SNHLY and CDR2 FYNNEI. The CDR3 sequence: CASSGGDLRGTQYF. The CDR3 coding sequence is TGTGCCAGCAGTGGAGGAGACCTAAGGGGGACCCAGTACTTC.

This CDR3 reads CASSQAPSDSYEQYF. CDR3 coding DNA: TGCGCCAGCAGCCAAGCTCCTAGCGATTCCTACGAGCAGTACTTC. The J gene is TRBJ2-7, the V gene TRBV4-3; D might be TRBD2 (6 bases). CDR1 is LGHNA and CDR2 is YSLEER in the germline V gene. The CDR3 consists of 15 residues. V was pared by 1 base and J by 1 base, with 11 bases between.

The J gene is TRBJ1-4, the V gene TRBV27; D is possibly TRBD1 (6 bases). The germline CDR1 and CDR2 sequences are MNHEY and SMNVEV (reference sequence). There are 15 residues in the CDR3. V lost 5 bases to trimming and J lost 0 bases, with 10 bases between them. The DNA of the CDR3 is TGTGCCAGCAGTAATGGACAGACAACTAATGAAAAACTGTTTTTT. Amino acid sequence: CASSNGQTTNEKLFF. Full variable domain (remainder filled in from reference TRBV27 and TRBJ1-4): EAQVTQNPRYLITVTGKKLTVTCSQNMNHEYMSWYRQDPGLGLRQIYYSMNVEVTDKGDVPEGYKVSRKEKRNFPLILESPSPNQTSLYFCASSNGQTTNEKLFFGSGTQLSVL.

The V and J genes are TRBV4-3 and TRBJ2-7; D perhaps matches TRBD2 (7 bases). The CDR3 runs to 17 residues. Germline values: CDR1 LGHNA, CDR2 YSLEER. Trimming shortened V by 0 bases and J by 2 bases, and 17 bases separated the two germline ends. As DNA, the CDR3 is TGCGCCAGCAGCCAAGAGAGTGTAGGGGGGGAAGCCTACGAGCAGTACTTC. Amino acids: CASSQESVGGEAYEQYF.

This clone has only a few counts. This chain uses TRBV4-3 with TRBJ2-5; tentatively, D is TRBD1 (5 bases). V lost 0 bases and J 4 bases, leaving 12 bases between the germline ends. The CDR3 loop spans 15 amino acids. Per the germline V gene, CDR1 is LGHNA and CDR2 is YSLEER. CDR3 nucleotides: TGCGCCAGCAGCCAAGATTGGAAGGGGCGAGAGACCCAGTACTTC. It codes for CASSQDWKGRETQYF.

The chain joins TRBV28 to TRBJ2-7; 7 bases are a match to TRBD1. The CDR3 consists of 13 residues. The V and J ends lost 5 bases and 6 bases, in that order; junction bases with no gene match: 7. Looked up from germline, CDR1 is MDHEN and CDR2 is SYDVKM. The CDR3 here is CASSPDRAREQYF. DNA for the CDR3: TGTGCCAGCAGTCCCGACAGGGCCCGCGAGCAGTACTTC.

This chain joins TRBV29-1 and TRBJ2-5; TRBD2 agrees at 11 bases. J gave up 7 bases and V 7 bases, and 8 bases lay outside the gene matches. CDR1 is SQVTM and CDR2 is ANQGSEA in the germline V gene. The CDR3 has 13 residues. The CDR3 bases are TGCAGCGGGACGACTAGCGGGGCCCCGACCCAGTACTTC. This encodes CSGTTSGAPTQYF.

This chain connects TRBV7-2 to TRBJ2-7, with D possibly TRBD2 on 5 matching bases. The V and J ends lost 5 bases and 2 bases respectively, with 13 bases between them. Looked up from germline, CDR1 is SGHTA and CDR2 is FQGNSA. This CDR3 region has 14 residues. Here the CDR3 DNA reads TGTGCCAGCAGCCCCGGACGGGGAGCCTACGAGCAGTACTTC. Protein sequence: CASSPGRGAYEQYF.